Listed here are 14 T cell receptor beta chains from one sample, sequenced in a study of T cells in Graves' hyperthyroidism and ophthalmopathy. Amplified TCR beta CDR3 regions came from RNA transcripts. During a first-round RT-PCR of the TCR CDR3, the HTBI primer set was used. TCRdb reanalysed the multiplex PCR reads using MiXCR and keeps one entry per CDR3 protein. The sample carries about 360,000 distinct CDR3 sequences, roughly an eighth recorded once. The sample consisted of blood. Receptors originate from a woman between 18 and 29 years old with Graves' hyperthyroidism.

At least ten counts were recorded for this clonotype. The genes are TRBV12-3 or TRBV12-4 and TRBJ1-5; 8 bases are shared with TRBD1. The CDR3 spans 17 residues. V was pared by 5 bases and J by 7 bases, with 16 bases of the junction left unmatched. The CDR3 DNA is TGTGCCAGCAGTCATGCGACAGGGGTATTAGTGGGACAGCCCCAGCATTTT. It is translated as CASSHATGVLVGQPQHF.

This clonotype was counted at least ten times. V is TRBV7-2 and J is TRBJ1-4, with D tentatively TRBD1 (6 bases). The germline CDR1 and CDR2 sequences are SGHTA and FQGNSA. Trimming removed 5 bases from V and 0 bases from J, with 7 bases in between. The CDR3 contains 14 residues. The CDR3 nucleotides are TGTGCCAGCAGCGGGACAACAACTAATGAAAAACTGTTTTTT. This gives the protein CASSGTTTNEKLFF. The complete variable domain, with remaining parts taken from reference TRBV7-2 and TRBJ1-4, reads GAGVSQSPSNKVTEKGKDVELRCDPISGHTALYWYRQSLGQGLEFLIYFQGNSAPDKSGLPSDRFSAERTGGSVSTLTIQRTQQEDSAVYLCASSGTTTNEKLFFGSGTQLSVL.

In this sample, this clonotype turned up many times. The rearrangement joins TRBV6-1 to TRBJ2-3, with D possibly being TRBD2 (6 bases). CDR1 and CDR2 (germline): MNHNS, SASEGT. With 4 bases removed from V and 5 bases from J, the gap between germline ends came to 16 bases. The CDR3 contains 15 residues. The CDR3 sequence is CASSVGFLGGDTQYF. The CDR3 nucleotides read TGTGCCAGCAGTGTGGGATTCCTCGGGGGAGATACGCAGTATTTT.

Many counts were recorded for this clonotype. The chain is built from TRBV6-1 and TRBJ2-1, with 12 nucleotides matching TRBD2. Germline assignment: CDR1 MNHNS and CDR2 SASEGT. The CDR3 runs 15 residues. V dropped 10 bases and J dropped 4; count of bases not matched to a gene: 8. The CDR3 bases are TGTGCCACCTCTCTGACTAGCGGGAGATACAATGAGCAGTTCTTC. Amino acid sequence: CATSLTSGRYNEQFF.

The V and J genes are TRBV20-1 and TRBJ2-1; 9 bases are shared with TRBD2. Germline CDR1 is DFQATT and CDR2 is SNEGSKA (reference sequence). Germline trimming cut 6 bases from V and 8 bases from J; bases unmatched to any gene: 17. The CDR3 loop spans 16 amino acids. The CDR3 nucleotides are TGCAGTGCGCCGAAGGCCCCCCTAGCGGGGCGGGATGAGCAGTTCTTC. Translated: CSAPKAPLAGRDEQFF.

The sample holds many counts of this clonotype. This chain joins TRBV28 and TRBJ2-5; a possible D gene is TRBD1 (7 bases). The CDR3 is made up of 17 amino acids. V shed 2 bases and J shed 5 bases, with 21 bases lying between them. Germline assignment: CDR1 MDHEN and CDR2 SYDVKM. DNA for the CDR3: TGTGCCAGCAGTTTAGGAGCAGGGGGGTCGTTCTCGGAGACCCAGTACTTC. Translating it yields CASSLGAGGSFSETQYF.

In this sample, this clonotype turned up many times. The gene calls are TRBV7-8 and TRBJ1-5; 8 nucleotides match TRBD1. The germline CDR1 and CDR2 sequences are SGHVS and FQNEAQ. V gave up 3 bases and J gave up 3 bases; unmatched junction bases: 4. The CDR3 contains 15 residues. CDR3 in DNA: TGTGCCAGCAGCTTCAGGACAGGGCCCAATCAGCCCCAGCATTTT. Translated, it gives CASSFRTGPNQPQHF. Drawing the rest from reference TRBV7-8 and TRBJ1-5, the complete variable domain is GAGVSQSPRYKVAKRGQDVALRCDPISGHVSLFWYQQALGQGPEFLTYFQNEAQLDKSGLPSDRFFAERPEGSVSTLKIQRTQQEDSAVYLCASSFRTGPNQPQHFGDGTRLSIL.

At least ten counts were recorded for this clonotype. The chain carries TRBV30 and TRBJ2-7, with D unresolved. Germline V gene sequence: CDR1 GTSNPN, CDR2 SVGIG (reference sequence). The CDR3 loop spans 14 amino acids. V lost 5 bases, J lost 2 bases, and 16 bases lay in between. The CDR3 spells CAWGNRGKTYEQYF. CDR3 DNA sequence: TGTGCCTGGGGGAATCGTGGCAAGACCTACGAGCAGTACTTC.

Ten or more counts support this clonotype. DNA of the CDR3: TGTGCCAGCAGCGTCGTGGCGGGGGCTGATACGCAGTATTTT. Protein sequence: CASSVVAGADTQYF. The chain is built from TRBV6-1 and TRBJ2-3, with D possibly matching TRBD2 (7 bases). Germline CDR1 MNHNS, CDR2 SASEGT. The CDR3 covers 14 residues. V was pared by 6 bases and J by 6 bases, with 16 bases between.

This clonotype appeared many times. This chain links TRBV7-2 with TRBJ1-5; D is uncertain. V lost 5 bases and J 4 bases, leaving 12 bases between the germline ends. The length of the CDR3 is 14 residues. Germline V gene sequence: CDR1 SGHTA, CDR2 FQGNSA. The chain's CDR3 is CASSADGPNQPQHF. Here the CDR3 DNA reads TGTGCCAGCAGCGCAGACGGACCTAATCAGCCCCAGCATTTT. Full variable domain (missing parts from reference TRBV7-2 and TRBJ1-5): GAGVSQSPSNKVTEKGKDVELRCDPISGHTALYWYRQSLGQGLEFLIYFQGNSAPDKSGLPSDRFSAERTGGSVSTLTIQRTQQEDSAVYLCASSADGPNQPQHFGDGTRLSIL.

This clonotype has ten or more counts. In nucleotides, the CDR3 is TGTGCCACCAGCACAGCCATAGCTGGGTTGTACAATGAGCAGTTCTTC. It is translated as CATSTAIAGLYNEQFF. This chain links TRBV15 with TRBJ2-1, with no clear D. In germline, CDR1 is LNHNV, CDR2 YYDKDF (reference sequence). CDR3 size: 16 residues. The germline V and J ends were trimmed by 4 bases and 4 bases, with 17 bases remaining between them.

This clonotype was found many times. The V call is TRBV2, the J call TRBJ1-6, with no clear D. CDR3 length: 15 amino acids. The V and J ends lost 0 bases and 6 bases respectively, with 9 bases between them. The germline gives CDR1 SNHLY, CDR2 FYNNEI. CDR3 nucleotide sequence: TGTGCCAGCAGTGAAGCTGGGGTGCGTAATTCACCCCTCCACTTT. Its translation: CASSEAGVRNSPLHF.

There are a few counts of this clonotype. This sequence joins TRBV6-1 and TRBJ2-2, with 9 nucleotides matching TRBD1. CDR3 size: 15 residues. Germline assignment: CDR1 MNHNS and CDR2 SASEGT. The ends lost 6 bases at V and 5 bases at J; junction bases unmatched: 7. The CDR3 is CASSQQGARTGELFF. The CDR3 DNA is TGTGCCAGCAGCCAACAGGGGGCGCGGACCGGGGAGCTGTTTTTT.

The chain is built from TRBV2 and TRBJ1-5, with TRBD1 matching over 9 bases. This CDR3 has 15 amino acids. Germline V lookup: CDR1 SNHLY, CDR2 FYNNEI. The junction had 7 bases not matched to a gene; V was cut back by 3 bases and J by 7 bases. The CDR3 here is CASSDLTGGWQPQHF. The CDR3 nucleotides are TGTGCCAGCAGTGATTTAACAGGGGGCTGGCAGCCCCAGCATTTT.